A selection of T cell receptor beta chains follows, all from one sample in a study of CD8+CD57+ T cells in acquired aplastic anemia. Using its own MiXCR run on the reads, TCRdb lists one record per CDR3 protein. The sample shows 150,000 to 200,000 distinct CDR3 sequences, approximately 48% of them seen only once. The source material was sorted CD4+, CD8+, or CD8+CD57+ T cells (not recorded which) from PBMCs. These receptor sequences come from a human donor with aplastic anemia. Both conserved end residues are part of each CDR3. Fields, in order: V gene, J gene, D gene, clone size, CDR3 DNA, CDR3 protein. A D gene is named only where the DNA matches it firmly. Size tells how often a clone was seen (once, few, many) or the class of an expanded clone, and some rows leave it out.

v_call: TRBV20-1
j_call: TRBJ2-1
d_call: .
clone_size: .
cdr3_nt: TGCAGTGCTACCCGGACTAATCGAGGGGTTCGCTCCTACAATGAGCAGTTCTTC
cdr3_aa: CSATRTNRGVRSYNEQFF

v_call: TRBV5-4
j_call: TRBJ1-1
d_call: TRBD1
clone_size: .
cdr3_nt: TGTGCCAGCAGCTTAGGGGGCGCTTCCGCTTTCTTT
cdr3_aa: CASSLGGASAFF

v_call: TRBV14
j_call: TRBJ2-7
d_call: .
clone_size: .
cdr3_nt: TGTGCCAGCAGCCAGATAGCTCCGAGCGAGCAGTACTTC
cdr3_aa: CASSQIAPSEQYF

v_call: TRBV11-1
j_call: TRBJ2-2
d_call: TRBD2
clone_size: many
cdr3_nt: TGTGCCAGCAGCCCCAGGGGACTAGCGGGGGGTACCACCGGGGAGCTGTTTTTT
cdr3_aa: CASSPRGLAGGTTGELFF

v_call: TRBV19
j_call: TRBJ2-5
d_call: TRBD2
clone_size: .
cdr3_nt: TGTGCCAGTAGTATCCTAGCGGGAGGACAAGAGACCCAGTACTTC
cdr3_aa: CASSILAGGQETQYF

v_call: TRBV10-3
j_call: TRBJ1-1
d_call: .
clone_size: .
cdr3_nt: TGTGCCATCAAGGCCGGGGGCGGGACTGAAGCTTTCTTT
cdr3_aa: CAIKAGGGTEAFF

v_call: TRBV7-2
j_call: TRBJ2-3
d_call: .
clone_size: many
cdr3_nt: TGTGCCAGCAGCTTAGTTGGTGGGGCAGATACGCAGTATTTT
cdr3_aa: CASSLVGGADTQYF

v_call: TRBV10-1
j_call: TRBJ2-7
d_call: .
clone_size: .
cdr3_nt: TGCGCCAGCAGTGAAAGAGGGGGGACAGTCGCCTACGAGCAGTACTTC
cdr3_aa: CASSERGGTVAYEQYF

v_call: TRBV20-1
j_call: TRBJ2-7
d_call: TRBD1
clone_size: .
cdr3_nt: TGCAGTGCTAGCGACAGGGAGTCCTACGAGCAGTACTTC
cdr3_aa: CSASDRESYEQYF

v_call: TRBV10-3
j_call: TRBJ2-7
d_call: TRBD1
clone_size: .
cdr3_nt: TGTGCCACCGTGGGACAGGGGATCTACGAGCAGTACTTC
cdr3_aa: CATVGQGIYEQYF

v_call: TRBV14
j_call: TRBJ1-5
d_call: .
clone_size: many
cdr3_nt: TGTGCCAGCAGCCTGGACTCGTGGGGGCCCCAGCATTTT
cdr3_aa: CASSLDSWGPQHF

v_call: TRBV2
j_call: TRBJ1-2
d_call: .
clone_size: few
cdr3_nt: TGTGCCAGCAGCTCCGGGACGGACATCTATGGCTACACCTTC
cdr3_aa: CASSSGTDIYGYTF

v_call: TRBV27
j_call: TRBJ1-1
d_call: .
clone_size: .
cdr3_nt: TGTGCCAGCAGTACTAAACGGAGCAGTGAAGCTTTCTTT
cdr3_aa: CASSTKRSSEAFF

v_call: TRBV7-2
j_call: TRBJ2-7
d_call: .
clone_size: many
cdr3_nt: TGTGCCAGCAGCCGGGACACCGACTACGAGCAGTACTTC
cdr3_aa: CASSRDTDYEQYF

v_call: TRBV2
j_call: TRBJ2-3
d_call: TRBD2
clone_size: few
cdr3_nt: TGTGCCAGCGGGCTAGCGGGGGTCACAGATACGCAGTATTTT
cdr3_aa: CASGLAGVTDTQYF

v_call: TRBV5-1
j_call: TRBJ1-6
d_call: .
clone_size: .
cdr3_nt: TGCGCCAGCATGGCAGGCTCCTACAATTCACCCCTCCACTTT
cdr3_aa: CASMAGSYNSPLHF

v_call: TRBV2
j_call: TRBJ1-1
d_call: .
clone_size: few
cdr3_nt: TGTGCCAGCAGAGCGAGCGTGCATACTGAAGCTTTCTTT
cdr3_aa: CASRASVHTEAFF

v_call: TRBV5-4
j_call: TRBJ2-3
d_call: TRBD1
clone_size: .
cdr3_nt: TGTGCCAGCAGCTTACAACAGGGGCTCCCTGGGGGTACGCAGTATTTT
cdr3_aa: CASSLQQGLPGGTQYF

v_call: TRBV7-2
j_call: TRBJ1-6
d_call: .
clone_size: few
cdr3_nt: TGTGCCAGCAGCCCCACGCGAGGGTCACCCCTCCACTTT
cdr3_aa: CASSPTRGSPLHF

v_call: TRBV7-6
j_call: TRBJ2-7
d_call: .
clone_size: many
cdr3_nt: TGTGCCAGCAGCTTAGGGGCAGCGACCTACGAGCAGTACTTC
cdr3_aa: CASSLGAATYEQYF

v_call: TRBV6-5
j_call: TRBJ2-7
d_call: TRBD1
clone_size: many
cdr3_nt: TGTGCCAGCAGTCAAGACAGGGTAATCGAGCAGTACTTC
cdr3_aa: CASSQDRVIEQYF

v_call: TRBV7-9
j_call: TRBJ2-5
d_call: TRBD1
clone_size: few
cdr3_nt: TGTGCCAGCACGACAGGGTTGGAGACCCAGTACTTC
cdr3_aa: CASTTGLETQYF

v_call: TRBV6-1
j_call: TRBJ2-1
d_call: .
clone_size: many
cdr3_nt: TGTGCCAGCATCAGGGCCTCCTACAATGAGCAGTTCTTC
cdr3_aa: CASIRASYNEQFF

v_call: TRBV5-1
j_call: TRBJ2-1
d_call: .
clone_size: .
cdr3_nt: TGCGCCAGCAGCGAGGGCCCGGTTTATGAGCAGTTCTTC
cdr3_aa: CASSEGPVYEQFF

v_call: TRBV7-2
j_call: TRBJ1-2
d_call: .
clone_size: .
cdr3_nt: TGTGCCAGCAGCAACTGGCATAACTATGGCTACACCTTC
cdr3_aa: CASSNWHNYGYTF

v_call: TRBV6-1
j_call: TRBJ1-1
d_call: TRBD1
clone_size: many
cdr3_nt: TGTGCTAGCAGTCCGGGACAGGGAATAGGAACTGAAGCTTTCTTT
cdr3_aa: CASSPGQGIGTEAFF

v_call: TRBV12-3/TRBV12-4
j_call: TRBJ1-1
d_call: .
clone_size: many
cdr3_nt: TGTGCCAGCCGGCTCATGAACACTGAAGCTTTCTTT
cdr3_aa: CASRLMNTEAFF

v_call: TRBV2
j_call: TRBJ1-2
d_call: .
clone_size: few
cdr3_nt: TGTGCCAGCAGTTCTGGAGCCTATGGCTACACCTTC
cdr3_aa: CASSSGAYGYTF

v_call: TRBV2
j_call: TRBJ2-2
d_call: TRBD2
clone_size: .
cdr3_nt: TGTGCCAGCATTCGACTAGCGGACACCGGGGAGCTGTTTTTT
cdr3_aa: CASIRLADTGELFF

v_call: TRBV6-1
j_call: TRBJ1-2
d_call: TRBD1
clone_size: .
cdr3_nt: TGTGCCAGCACCTCACCGGGGACAGCCGTATCGATCGGATTC
cdr3_aa: CASTSPGTAVSIGF

v_call: TRBV10-3
j_call: TRBJ2-3
d_call: .
clone_size: many
cdr3_nt: TGTGCCATCCGGGCCGGAGATACGCAGTATTTT
cdr3_aa: CAIRAGDTQYF

v_call: TRBV5-1
j_call: TRBJ1-6
d_call: TRBD1
clone_size: many
cdr3_nt: TGCGCCAGCAGCAGGACAGGGGGCGAGAATTCACCCCTCCACTTT
cdr3_aa: CASSRTGGENSPLHF

v_call: TRBV5-1
j_call: TRBJ1-2
d_call: .
clone_size: many
cdr3_nt: TGCGCCAGCAGCTGGGGAGACAGACAATACGGCTACACCTTC
cdr3_aa: CASSWGDRQYGYTF

v_call: TRBV2
j_call: TRBJ2-3
d_call: .
clone_size: .
cdr3_nt: TGTGCCAGCAGTGAACAGGGGAGTGGGTCCTACAATGAGCAGTATTTT
cdr3_aa: CASSEQGSGSYNEQYF

v_call: TRBV7-9
j_call: TRBJ2-7
d_call: .
clone_size: .
cdr3_nt: TGTGCCAGCAGCCCCATCTTAGAGGGCTACGAGCAGTACTTC
cdr3_aa: CASSPILEGYEQYF

v_call: TRBV2
j_call: TRBJ2-7
d_call: .
clone_size: many
cdr3_nt: TGTGCCAGCAAGCTTTCGCCCCCCTCCTACGAGCAGTACTTC
cdr3_aa: CASKLSPPSYEQYF

v_call: TRBV7-3
j_call: TRBJ2-2
d_call: TRBD2
clone_size: few
cdr3_nt: TGTGCCAGCAGCTTATTCGGGGGGGGGAGCACCGGGGAGCTGTTTTTT
cdr3_aa: CASSLFGGGSTGELFF

v_call: TRBV28
j_call: TRBJ2-1
d_call: .
clone_size: few
cdr3_nt: TGTGCCAGCAGCCGCCTCCAGGGGCGCTACAATGAGCAGTTCTTC
cdr3_aa: CASSRLQGRYNEQFF

v_call: TRBV7-2
j_call: TRBJ2-1
d_call: .
clone_size: .
cdr3_nt: TGTGCCAGCAGTTACTCTTCCGGTGAGCAGTTCTTC
cdr3_aa: CASSYSSGEQFF

v_call: TRBV25-1
j_call: TRBJ2-3
d_call: .
clone_size: .
cdr3_nt: TGTGCCAGCAGCAAAGCAAACACAGGTACGCAGTATTTT
cdr3_aa: CASSKANTGTQYF

v_call: TRBV7-9
j_call: TRBJ2-7
d_call: .
clone_size: many
cdr3_nt: TGTGCCAGCAGCCCACACGCGGGGCGCGACGAGCAGTACTTC
cdr3_aa: CASSPHAGRDEQYF

v_call: TRBV20-1
j_call: TRBJ1-1
d_call: .
clone_size: many
cdr3_nt: TGCAGTGCTAGAGATCCCGGCTCGAAAGCTTTCTTT
cdr3_aa: CSARDPGSKAFF

v_call: TRBV24-1
j_call: TRBJ2-7
d_call: TRBD2
clone_size: .
cdr3_nt: TGTGCCACCGGGAGGGCGATTTACGAGCAGTACTTC
cdr3_aa: CATGRAIYEQYF

v_call: TRBV12-3/TRBV12-4
j_call: TRBJ1-1
d_call: .
clone_size: .
cdr3_nt: TGTGCCAGCAGTTTTTGGACCGGGAACACTGAAGCTTTCTTT
cdr3_aa: CASSFWTGNTEAFF

v_call: TRBV7-9
j_call: TRBJ2-2
d_call: .
clone_size: many
cdr3_nt: TGTGCCAGCAGCTTAAGGGGGTCGAACACCGGGGAGCTGTTTTTT
cdr3_aa: CASSLRGSNTGELFF